This TCR beta chain is drawn from a study of blood T cell repertoires in COVID-19. Study summary: Some COVID-19 samples were acute and others convalescent; all came from the United States, Italy and Spain. T cells, B-cell-depleted T cells, or PBMCs provided the cDNA or gDNA that served as material.

Study processing details: The authors estimated nucleated cell counts from reference gene primer amplification. Assay used: immunoSEQ multiplex PCR; TCRdb lists only in-frame clones, some missing. D and trimming were read from the DNA, whereas the V and J calls and clone size are those reported in that table. Of fewer than 20,000 clones detected, approximately 85% appear once; the ten largest clones hold around a third. This clone showed up just a few times. Looked up from germline, CDR1 is SGHRS and CDR2 is YFSETQ. J lost 3 bases, V lost 0 bases, and 1 base had no gene match. The CDR3 contains 14 residues.

The sample taken for sequencing was peripheral blood. This rearrangement joins TRBV5-1 to TRBJ2-5, with 8 bases matching TRBD2. The source of this sequence is a man between 65 and 85 years old in a cohort sampled during active COVID-19. CDR3 sequence: CASSLALAEETQYF. CDR3 nucleotide sequence: TGCGCCAGCAGCTTGGCACTAGCGGAAGAGACCCAGTACTTC.